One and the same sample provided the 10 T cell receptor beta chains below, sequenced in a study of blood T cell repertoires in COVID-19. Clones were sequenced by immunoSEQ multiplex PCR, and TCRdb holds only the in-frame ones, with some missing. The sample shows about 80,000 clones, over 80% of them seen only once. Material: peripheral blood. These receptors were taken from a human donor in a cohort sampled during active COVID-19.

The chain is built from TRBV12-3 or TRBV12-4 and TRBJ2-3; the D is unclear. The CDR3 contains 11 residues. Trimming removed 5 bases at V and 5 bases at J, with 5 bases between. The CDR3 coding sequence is TGTGCCAGCAGTCTTCGAGATACGCAGTATTTT. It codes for CASSLRDTQYF.

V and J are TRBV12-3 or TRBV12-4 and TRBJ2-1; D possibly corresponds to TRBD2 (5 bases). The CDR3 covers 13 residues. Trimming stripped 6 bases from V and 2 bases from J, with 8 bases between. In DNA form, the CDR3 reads TGTGCCAGCAGGACCGGGACCTACAATGAGCAGTTCTTC. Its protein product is CASRTGTYNEQFF.

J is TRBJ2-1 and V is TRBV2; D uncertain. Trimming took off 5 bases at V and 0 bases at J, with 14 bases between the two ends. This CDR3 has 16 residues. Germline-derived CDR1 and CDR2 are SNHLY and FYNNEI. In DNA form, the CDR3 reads TGTGCCAGCAGTCGCCCCGGGTTTAGCTCCTACAATGAGCAGTTCTTC. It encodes CASSRPGFSSYNEQFF.

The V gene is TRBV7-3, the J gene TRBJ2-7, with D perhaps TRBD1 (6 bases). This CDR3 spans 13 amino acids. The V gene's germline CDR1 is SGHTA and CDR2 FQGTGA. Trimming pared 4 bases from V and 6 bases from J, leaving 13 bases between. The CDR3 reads CASSSTTGSEQYF. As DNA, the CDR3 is TGTGCCAGCAGCTCGACCACAGGGTCCGAGCAGTACTTC.

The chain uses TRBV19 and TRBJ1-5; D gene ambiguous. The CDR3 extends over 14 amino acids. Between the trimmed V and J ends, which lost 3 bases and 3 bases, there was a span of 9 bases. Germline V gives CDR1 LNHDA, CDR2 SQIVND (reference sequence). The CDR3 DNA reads TGTGCCAGTAGTATTCAACAGTACAATCAGCCCCAGCATTTT. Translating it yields CASSIQQYNQPQHF.

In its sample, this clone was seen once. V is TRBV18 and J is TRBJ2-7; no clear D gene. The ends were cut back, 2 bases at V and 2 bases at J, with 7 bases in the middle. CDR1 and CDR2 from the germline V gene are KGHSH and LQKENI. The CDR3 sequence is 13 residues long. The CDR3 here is CASSPTEAYEQYF. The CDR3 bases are TGTGCCAGCTCACCAACCGAGGCCTACGAGCAGTACTTC.

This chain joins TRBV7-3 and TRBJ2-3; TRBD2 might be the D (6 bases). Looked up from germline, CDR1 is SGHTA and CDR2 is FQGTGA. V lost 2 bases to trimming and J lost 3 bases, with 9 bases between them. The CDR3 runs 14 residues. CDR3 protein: CASSLPGTTDTQYF. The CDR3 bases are TGTGCCAGCAGCTTACCTGGGACTACAGATACGCAGTATTTT.

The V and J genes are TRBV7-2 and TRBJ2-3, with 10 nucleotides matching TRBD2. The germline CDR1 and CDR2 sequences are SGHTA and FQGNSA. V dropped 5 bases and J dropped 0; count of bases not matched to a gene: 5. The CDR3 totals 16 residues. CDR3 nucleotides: TGTGCCAGCAGCCCCGGGACTAGCGCTAGCACAGATACGCAGTATTTT. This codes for CASSPGTSASTDTQYF.

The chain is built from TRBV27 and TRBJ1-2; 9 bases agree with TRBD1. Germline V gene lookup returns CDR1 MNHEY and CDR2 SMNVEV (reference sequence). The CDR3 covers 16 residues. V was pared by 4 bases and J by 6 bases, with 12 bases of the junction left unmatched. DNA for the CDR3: TGTGCCAGCAGTTCAAAGGACAGGGGAGTCGAGAATGGCTACACCTTC. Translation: CASSSKDRGVENGYTF.

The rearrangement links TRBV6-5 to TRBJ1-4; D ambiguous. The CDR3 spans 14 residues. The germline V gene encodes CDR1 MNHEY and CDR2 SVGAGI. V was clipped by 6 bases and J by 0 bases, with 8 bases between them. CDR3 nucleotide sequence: TGTGCCAGCAGCCCCGGGTCAACTAATGAAAAACTGTTTTTT. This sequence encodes CASSPGSTNEKLFF.